Detailed here is one TCR beta chain. The antigen is not known. This entry comes from a study of CD4 T cells in relation to SARS-CoV-2 and coronaviruses. Only in-frame clones appear in the TCRdb table, and some are missing; sequencing was by immunoSEQ multiplex PCR. This sample has fewer than 20,000 clones, with roughly 80% found just once. The CDR3 has 14 residues. Germline values: CDR1 SGHRS, CDR2 YFSETQ. The unexposed donors gave CD4+ T cells in about 2010-2019, prior to COVID-19. CD4+ T cells were isolated from the cells after around 9 days of culture. Sequenced: CD4+ T cells from PBMCs, cultured in vitro. The chain recombines TRBV5-1 with TRBJ2-5; D may be TRBD2 (5 bases). The receptor's source is a human donor in good health. DNA for the CDR3: TGCGGGGCGCGAGGGCCGGCTCGTACTGAGACCCAGTACTTC. Translation gives CGARGPARTETQYF.